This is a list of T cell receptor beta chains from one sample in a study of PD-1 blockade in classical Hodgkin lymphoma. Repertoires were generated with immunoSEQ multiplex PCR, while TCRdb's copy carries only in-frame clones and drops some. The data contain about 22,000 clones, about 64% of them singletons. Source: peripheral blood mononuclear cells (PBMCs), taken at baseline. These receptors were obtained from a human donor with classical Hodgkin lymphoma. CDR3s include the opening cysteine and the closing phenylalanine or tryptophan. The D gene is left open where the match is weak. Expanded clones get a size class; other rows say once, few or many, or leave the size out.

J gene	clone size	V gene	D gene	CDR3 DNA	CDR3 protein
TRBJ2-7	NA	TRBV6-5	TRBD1	TGTGCCAGCAGTTACTGGGACAGTCCCTACGAGCAGTACTTC	CASSYWDSPYEQYF
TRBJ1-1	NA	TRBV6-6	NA	TGTGCCAGCAGTTACGGGGGCATGAACACTGAAGCTTTCTTT	CASSYGGMNTEAFF
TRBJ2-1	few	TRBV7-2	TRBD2	TGTGCCAGCAGCTTTCGGGGACTAGCGGGAGATGAGCAGTTCTTC	CASSFRGLAGDEQFF
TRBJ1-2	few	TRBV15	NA	TGTGCCACCAGCAGAGATCCTGGGGCAGGCTATGGCTACACCTTC	CATSRDPGAGYGYTF
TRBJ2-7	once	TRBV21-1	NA	TGTGCCAGCAGCAAAGGTTGGGACAGGGGGCCCTACGAGCAGTACTTC	CASSKGWDRGPYEQYF
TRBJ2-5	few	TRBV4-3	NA	TGCGCCAGCAGCCACGGTAGAGGGGTAGGGGAGACCCAGTACTTC	CASSHGRGVGETQYF
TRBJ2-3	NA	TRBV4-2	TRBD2	TGTGCCAGCAGCCAAGAGGGACTAGCGGGTTTCACAGATACGCAGTATTTT	CASSQEGLAGFTDTQYF
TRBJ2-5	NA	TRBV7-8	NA	TGTGCCAGCAGCTTAGAAGGCGCGGCCCGACGGGAGACCCAGTACTTC	CASSLEGAARRETQYF
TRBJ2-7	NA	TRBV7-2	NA	TGTGCCAGCAGCTTAGTAGTACTGGGCTACGAGCAGTACTTC	CASSLVVLGYEQYF
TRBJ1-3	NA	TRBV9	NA	TGTGCCAGCAGCGTAGGGGACCCCAAAACGTTAGGGTTCTTTCGAAACACCATATATTTT	CASSVGDPKTLGFFRNTIYF
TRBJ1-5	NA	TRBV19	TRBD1	TGTGCCAGTAGTATAGATCCGGACAGGGCGGGTCAGCCCCAGCATTTT	CASSIDPDRAGQPQHF
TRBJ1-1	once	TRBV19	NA	TGTGCCAGTAGTCCTGGGACCGCGAACACTGAAGCTTTCTTT	CASSPGTANTEAFF
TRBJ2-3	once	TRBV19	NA	TGTGCCAGTCGAGGAGGGAGGTCGACAGATACGCAGTATTTT	CASRGGRSTDTQYF
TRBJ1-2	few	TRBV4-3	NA	TGCGCCAGCAGCCAAGATACGGCCACGGGCTACACCTTC	CASSQDTATGYTF
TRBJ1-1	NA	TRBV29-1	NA	TGCAGCGTTGCTAGGGGGACTGAAGCTTTCTTT	CSVARGTEAFF
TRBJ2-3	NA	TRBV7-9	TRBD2	TGTGCCAGCAGGCCGACGCGGGGGGCCTTCACAGATACGCAGTATTTT	CASRPTRGAFTDTQYF
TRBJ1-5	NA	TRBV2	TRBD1	TGTGCCAGCAGTGATGACAGGGACAATCAGCCCCAGCATTTT	CASSDDRDNQPQHF
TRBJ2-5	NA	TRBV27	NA	TGTGCCAGCAGTAAGCTCCTACAAGGGGAGACCCAGTACTTC	CASSKLLQGETQYF
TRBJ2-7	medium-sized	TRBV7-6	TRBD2	TGTGCCAGCAGCTCAACTAGCGGGAGGTTTTCTTACGAGCAGTACTTC	CASSSTSGRFSYEQYF
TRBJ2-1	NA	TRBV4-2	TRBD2	TGTGCCAGCAGCCCCGGGACTAGCGAGTATGAGCAGTTCTTC	CASSPGTSEYEQFF
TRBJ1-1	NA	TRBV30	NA	TGTGCCTGGACCAGGGTGGGCACTGAAGCTTTCTTT	CAWTRVGTEAFF
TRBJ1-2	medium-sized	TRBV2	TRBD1	TGTGCCAGCCTTGAAGGACAGGGAGGAAGGGGCTACACCTTC	CASLEGQGGRGYTF
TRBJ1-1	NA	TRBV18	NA	TGTGCCAGCTCACAACAGGGATCCGGCACTGAAGCTTTCTTT	CASSQQGSGTEAFF
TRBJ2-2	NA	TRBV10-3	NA	TGTGCCATCGGGCCGCAGGTTGGGGACACCGGGGAGCTGTTTTTT	CAIGPQVGDTGELFF
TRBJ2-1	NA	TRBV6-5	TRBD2	TGTGCCAGCAGATCGACTAGCGGGGGGTATGAGCAGTTCTTC	CASRSTSGGYEQFF
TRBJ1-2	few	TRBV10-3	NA	TGTGCCATCAGTGATGGCAGGGCTCATGGGCACACCTTC	CAISDGRAHGHTF
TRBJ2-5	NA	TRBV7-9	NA	TGTGCCAGCAGCTTTCGTGCGGGCCAAGAGACCCAGTACTTC	CASSFRAGQETQYF
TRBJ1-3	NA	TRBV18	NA	TGTGCCAGCTCACCACGTCCGGGGCTGATCTCTGGAAACACCATATATTTT	CASSPRPGLISGNTIYF
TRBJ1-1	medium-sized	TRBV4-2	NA	TGTGCCAGCAGCCAAGGGCCTCCTAAGGGGGACACTGAAGCTTTCTTT	CASSQGPPKGDTEAFF
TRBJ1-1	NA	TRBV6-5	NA	TGTGCCAGCAGTTCCTCCCGAGGAGCTTTCTTT	CASSSSRGAFF
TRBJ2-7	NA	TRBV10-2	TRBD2	TGCGCCAGCAGTGAAGTGGGACTAGCGGTAGGATCCGTCTACGAGCAGTACTTC	CASSEVGLAVGSVYEQYF
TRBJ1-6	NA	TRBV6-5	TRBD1	TGTGCCATCTCTCCGGGACAGGAGAATTCACCCCTCCACTTT	CAISPGQENSPLHF
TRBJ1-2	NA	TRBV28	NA	TGTGCCAGCAGCTCCCTGGGTGACTATGGCTACACCTTC	CASSSLGDYGYTF
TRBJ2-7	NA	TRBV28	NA	TGTGCCAGCAGTTTGTTTGGCCGTACCTACGAGCAGTACTTC	CASSLFGRTYEQYF
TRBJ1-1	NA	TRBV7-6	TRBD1	TGTGCCAGCAGCTTAGTGGGGACAGGGGGCACTGAAGCTTTCTTT	CASSLVGTGGTEAFF
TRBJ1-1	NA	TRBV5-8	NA	TGTGCCAGCAGCTTGAGGTTGAACACTGAAGCTTTCTTT	CASSLRLNTEAFF
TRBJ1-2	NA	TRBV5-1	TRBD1	TGCGCCAGCAGTTCGGGACAGGGCCATGGCTACACCTTC	CASSSGQGHGYTF
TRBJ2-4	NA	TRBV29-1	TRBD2	TGCAGCGGGGAGTTAGCGGGTTTAAACATTCAGTACTTC	CSGELAGLNIQYF
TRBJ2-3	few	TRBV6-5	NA	TGTGCCAGCAGTGCCTACTATATGGCAGATACGCAGTATTTT	CASSAYYMADTQYF
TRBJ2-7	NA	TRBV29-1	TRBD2	TGCAGCCCTTCCCGCCGGGGCAGGGAGGGGCACGAGCAGTACTTC	CSPSRRGREGHEQYF
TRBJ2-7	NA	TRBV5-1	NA	TGCGCCAGCAGCTTGGTCCAGGGGGGCTACGAGCAGTACTTC	CASSLVQGGYEQYF
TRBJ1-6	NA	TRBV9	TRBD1	TGTGCCAGCAGCGTAGATAGGGACAGTAATTCACCCCTCCACTTT	CASSVDRDSNSPLHF
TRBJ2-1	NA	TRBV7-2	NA	TGTGCCAGCAGCTCCAACTCCTACAATGAGCAGTTCTTC	CASSSNSYNEQFF
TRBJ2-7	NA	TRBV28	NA	TGTGCCAGCAGTTTACCCCATTCAGCCTACGAGCAGTACTTC	CASSLPHSAYEQYF
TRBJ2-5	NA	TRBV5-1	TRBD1	TGCGCCAGCAGCGCGACAGGGGGCCAAGAGACCCAGTACTTC	CASSATGGQETQYF
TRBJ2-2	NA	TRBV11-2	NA	TGTGCCAGCATCTTAGGGACCGGGGAGCTGTTTTTT	CASILGTGELFF
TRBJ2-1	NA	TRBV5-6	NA	TGTGCCAGCAGCCGGATAGGGTTCAGTAGGCACAATGAGCAGTTCTTC	CASSRIGFSRHNEQFF
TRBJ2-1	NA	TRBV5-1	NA	TGCGCCAGCAGCTTGTCACACACGGGGTGGGGATCCTACAATGAGCAGTTCTTC	CASSLSHTGWGSYNEQFF
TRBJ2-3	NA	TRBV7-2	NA	TGTGCCAGCAGCTTAGTGGTGGGGAGCACAGATACGCAGTATTTT	CASSLVVGSTDTQYF
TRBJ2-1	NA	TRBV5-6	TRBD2	TGTGCCAGCAGCCCCGGACTAGCGGGATACAATGAGCAGTTCTTC	CASSPGLAGYNEQFF
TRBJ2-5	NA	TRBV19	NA	TGTGCCAGTAAGACCGGGACCCAAGAGACCCAGTACTTC	CASKTGTQETQYF